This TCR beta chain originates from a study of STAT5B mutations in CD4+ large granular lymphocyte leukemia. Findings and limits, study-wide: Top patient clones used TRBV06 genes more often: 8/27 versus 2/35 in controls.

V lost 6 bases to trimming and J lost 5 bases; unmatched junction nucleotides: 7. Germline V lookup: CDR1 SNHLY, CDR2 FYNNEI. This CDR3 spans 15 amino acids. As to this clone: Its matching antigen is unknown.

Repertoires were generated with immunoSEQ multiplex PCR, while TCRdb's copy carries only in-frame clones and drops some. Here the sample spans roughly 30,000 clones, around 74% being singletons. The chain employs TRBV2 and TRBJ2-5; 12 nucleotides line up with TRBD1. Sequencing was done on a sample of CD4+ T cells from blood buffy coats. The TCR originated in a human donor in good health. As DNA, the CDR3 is TGTGCCAGCAGGTCTGGGACAGGGGGCTTGGAGACCCAGTACTTC. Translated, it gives CASRSGTGGLETQYF.